This T cell receptor beta chain was observed in a study of T cells in Graves' hyperthyroidism and ophthalmopathy. Study information: At initial diagnosis, before any treatment had begun, peripheral blood was obtained.

Germline CDR1 reads LNHNV; CDR2 reads YYDKDF (reference sequence). The V end was cut by 0 bases, the J end by 13 bases, with 15 bases between. The CDR3 runs to 14 residues. RNA transcripts gave rise to amplified TCR beta CDR3 regions. The TCR CDR3 was amplified in a first-round RT-PCR using the HTBI primer set. TCRdb itself ran the multiplex PCR reads through MiXCR, one entry per CDR3 protein. The table shows 490,000 or so distinct CDR3 sequences, with 15% to 20% occurring only once. Sequenced: blood. The clonotype was recovered from a woman in her 30s with Graves' ophthalmopathy. The chain carries TRBV15 and TRBJ2-2; maybe TRBD2 (6 bases). The CDR3 region has the DNA TGTGCCACCAGCAGAGATCGCGGGGCCGAGAGGCTGTTTTTT. It is translated as CATSRDRGAERLFF.